This TCR beta chain was profiled in a study of T cell responses to AZD1222 COVID-19 vaccine (dated by TCRdb to 2020 to 2022). For the wider study: TCR sequencing covered about 230 trial participants: about 210 given two doses of AZD1222 and about 26 given two doses of MenACWY control vaccine. Trial participants were enrolled by age into subgroups of 18-55, 56-69 and 70-plus years, and around 140, 26 and 57 TCR-sequenced participants, respectively, were included in these subgroups.

The CDR3 regions of human TCRbeta chains were analyzed by immunosequencing. The study's processing was this. Repertoire TCRs were checked for matches against a reference library of SARS-CoV-2-specific TCRs that had been generated using the MIRA antigen-specificity platform. Breadth was defined as the fraction of unique TCRs that were SARS-CoV-2-associated. Depth was defined as the fraction of total T cells that were SARS-CoV-2-associated. Using the MIRA data, each spike-specific TCR was assigned both to the spike region to which the TCR was reactive and to a CD4 or CD8 class. Log10-transformed breadth and depth values were compared by one-way ANOVA with Sidak's multiple comparisons tests. This immuneACCESS table, as held by TCRdb, lists in-frame sequences with V and J called but not all clones. Of the missing ones, under half trace to an unresolved V gene in checked studies; the others have no known cause. Clonal size and the V and J genes are those of that table, whereas D and trimming came from the DNA. The sample table holds 120,000 to 150,000 clones, of which about 89% were seen once. The ten largest clones take up under 4% of the sample.

Trimming removed 4 bases from V and 3 bases from J, leaving 6 bases between the germline ends. Including the terminal cysteine and phenylalanine, the CDR3 comprises 13 residues. CDR3 DNA is the only sequence kept; it has 39 bases, read in frame from the first base. The germline V gene sets CDR1 to KGHSH and CDR2 to LQKENI. As regards this clone: The antigen it binds to is not known. No base qualities exist here, and no much larger clone lies one base off it.

Broad study findings and their caveats: No day 14 peak-response samples were available, so repertoires were characterized only after the peak T cell response. Participants were mostly white British, with more females than males. The authors suggested clonal diversity may have been underestimated. Only five to seven AZD1222 recipients were SARS-CoV-2 seropositive at baseline, limiting conclusions about previously exposed vaccinees. In the small 56-69-year group, the increase in depth fell short of significance, most likely because of low power. Nearly half of unique spike-specific TCRs reportedly recognized epitopes outside regions mutated in the B.1.351 and B.1.1.7 variants. The whole spike protein was spanned by vaccine-associated CD4 TCRs, and dominant responses were seen in regions 160-218 and 743-854. A significant rise in spike-specific TCR breadth and depth was observed after two AZD1222 doses relative to day 0 and relative to MenACWY recipients.

This specimen's time point label, interpreted: about 28 days (+/-7) after the second vaccine dose. AZD1222 recipients with second doses at about 4 weeks or about 12 weeks were pooled, because spike-specific TCR depth and breadth did not differ between schedules. Vaccinee samples came from UK trials COV001 and COV002, including a single-blind randomized controlled phase 2/3 trial of AZD1222 (ChAdOx1 nCoV-19) in healthy adults. Trial participant PBMC samples were collected at day 0 and day 28 after the second dose for TCRbeta chain sequencing. The clonotype comes from an adult who received the AZD1222 COVID-19 vaccine. This sample comprised peripheral blood, obtained 28 days after the second AZD1222 dose. The chain is assembled from TRBV18 and TRBJ1-4, with a tentative D gene TRBD1 over 5 matching bases. The CDR3 reads CASSQGPNEKLFF. DNA sequence: TGTGCCAGCTCACAGGGACCTAATGAAAAACTGTTTTTT. The reference TRBV18 and TRBJ1-4 proteins fill in what lies around the CDR3, so the full variable domain reads NAGVMQNPRHLVRRRGQEARLRCSPMKGHSHVYWYRQLPEEGLKFMVYLQKENIIDESGMPKERFSAEFPKEGPSILRIQQVVRGDSAAYFCASSQGPNEKLFFGSGTQLSVL.